The 26 T cell receptor beta chains below all came from one sample that was sequenced in a study of OX40 agonist ivuxolimab in advanced cancers. Here immunoSEQ multiplex PCR was the method, and the copy in TCRdb shows in-frame clones only, minus some. The sample shows tens of thousands of clones, about 80% of them seen only once. Sequencing used CD4+ or CD8+ T cells sorted from blood, obtained in a trial of the OX40 agonist ivuxolimab. These TCRs come from an adult with an advanced solid tumor such as melanoma, head and neck, liver or kidney cancer.

This clone was recorded once. J is TRBJ1-6 and V is TRBV6-5; 9 bases agree with TRBD1. From germline, CDR1 is MNHEY and CDR2 SVGAGI. This CDR3 is built from 15 residues. V was pared by 2 bases and J by 10 bases, with 6 bases of the junction left unmatched. CDR3 sequence: CASSYGGTGQSPLHF. The DNA of the CDR3 is TGTGCCAGCAGTTACGGCGGGACAGGGCAATCACCCCTCCACTTT.

The V call is TRBV11-3, the J call TRBJ2-5; TRBD2 matches 10 bases. CDR1 and CDR2 from the germline V gene are SGHNT and YENEEA. The CDR3 consists of 17 residues. V trimming: 3 bases; J trimming: 4 bases; junction bases outside the gene matches: 11. The CDR3 sequence: CASSLGLAGAPGETQYF. Written as DNA, the CDR3 is TGTGCCAGCAGCTTGGGGCTAGCGGGGGCCCCGGGAGAGACCCAGTACTTC.

In DNA form, the CDR3 reads TGTGCCAGCAGCTGGGGACAGGGGGCCTACGAGCAGTACTTC. It yields the protein CASSWGQGAYEQYF. The chain links TRBV7-6 to TRBJ2-7; TRBD1 matches at 11 bases. V lost 4 bases to trimming and J lost 2 bases; unmatched junction nucleotides: 1. The CDR3 spans 14 residues. Germline V gene data show CDR1 as SGHVS and CDR2 as FNYEAQ.

This chain joins TRBV25-1 and TRBJ1-4; perhaps TRBD1 as D (6 bases). The CDR3 sequence is 15 residues long. Between the trimmed V and J ends, which lost 6 bases and 8 bases, there was a span of 19 bases. The germline V gene encodes CDR1 MGHDK and CDR2 SYGVNS. Written as DNA, the CDR3 is TGTGCCAGCAGGGGACCGGGACCTAGGGGGGAAAAACTGTTTTTT. Amino acids: CASRGPGPRGEKLFF. Based on the CDR3 plus reference TRBV25-1 and TRBJ1-4, the full variable domain is EADIYQTPRYLVIGTGKKITLECSQTMGHDKMYWYQQDPGMELHLIHYSYGVNSTEKGDLSSESTVSRIRTEHFPLTLESARPSHTSQYLCASRGPGPRGEKLFFGSGTQLSVL.

This clone showed up just a few times. V gene TRBV5-1 combines with J gene TRBJ1-1, with 8 bases identical to TRBD1. The germline V gene encodes CDR1 SGHRS and CDR2 YFSETQ. Germline trimming cut 4 bases from V and 11 bases from J; bases unmatched to any gene: 10. This CDR3 has 13 amino acids. In DNA, the CDR3 is TGCGCCAGCAGCGCCGGACAGGGAGGGATGGCTTTCTTT. The encoded protein is CASSAGQGGMAFF.

The chain has TRBV5-1 and TRBJ1-2; maybe TRBD1 (6 bases). Germline loops: CDR1 SGHRS, CDR2 YFSETQ. This CDR3 is 16 amino acids long. V was shortened by 0 bases and J by 3 bases, with 15 bases between the two germline ends. The CDR3 nucleotides read TGCGCCAGCAGCTTGGGTATCGGGGGGCAAGACTATGGCTACACCTTC. As protein: CASSLGIGGQDYGYTF.

The V and J genes are TRBV5-5 and TRBJ2-1; D is perhaps TRBD2 (7 bases). The CDR3 is 17 residues long. V lost 0 bases and J lost 2, with 15 bases in between. The germline CDR1 and CDR2 sequences are SGHKS and YYEKEE (reference sequence). CDR3 loop: CASSLGVAGATYNEQFF. The CDR3, as DNA: TGTGCCAGCAGCTTGGGGGTCGCGGGGGCGACCTACAATGAGCAGTTCTTC.

The chain is built from TRBV25-1 and TRBJ2-5; 10 bases line up with TRBD2. The CDR3 has 15 amino acids. Unmatched junction bases numbered 7, after V lost 5 bases and J lost 4 bases. The germline CDR1 and CDR2 sequences are MGHDK and SYGVNS. In DNA form, the CDR3 reads TGTGCCAGCAGTCTGAGCGGGGGGGCGGGAGAGACCCAGTACTTC. Protein sequence: CASSLSGGAGETQYF.

CDR3 in amino acids: CASKKGSSGNTIYF. The CDR3, as DNA: TGTGCCAGCAAAAAAGGGAGCTCTGGAAACACCATATATTTT. V is TRBV28 and J is TRBJ1-3; D unresolved. CDR1 is MDHEN and CDR2 is SYDVKM in the germline V gene. The CDR3 loop spans 14 amino acids. V shed 7 bases and J shed 0 bases, with 10 bases lying between them.

This clone was counted once. The rearrangement joins TRBV7-3 to TRBJ2-1; 7 nucleotides line up with TRBD2. Germline V lookup: CDR1 SGHTA, CDR2 FQGTGA. After removal of 2 bases from V and 9 bases from J, the junction contained 4 bases not matched to a gene. The CDR3 covers 13 residues. CDR3 sequence: CASSLGGESEQFF. The CDR3 nucleotides are TGTGCCAGCAGCTTAGGGGGGGAAAGTGAGCAGTTCTTC.

V and J are TRBV6-5 and TRBJ1-1; 8 positions match TRBD1. From germline, CDR1 is MNHEY and CDR2 SVGAGI. The J segment lost 7 bases and the V segment lost 7 bases, leaving 11 bases of the junction unmatched. The CDR3 has 14 residues. The CDR3 DNA sequence: TGTGCCAGCACCTACAGGGGGGTTTGGGGTGAAGCTTTCTTT. It translates to CASTYRGVWGEAFF.

This chain connects TRBV9 to TRBJ2-3, with 12 bases identical to TRBD1. Per the germline V gene, CDR1 is SGDLS and CDR2 is YYNGEE. The trim removed 4 bases at V and 3 bases at J, leaving 6 bases unmatched. The CDR3 is 16 amino acids. The CDR3, as DNA: TGTGCCAGCAGCATCACGGGACAGGGGGCGACAGATACGCAGTATTTT. This gives the protein CASSITGQGATDTQYF. Together with reference TRBV9 and TRBJ2-3, the CDR3 gives the full variable domain: DSGVTQTPKHLITATGQRVTLRCSPRSGDLSVYWYQQSLDQGLQFLIQYYNGEERAKGNILERFSAQQFPDLHSELNLSSLELGDSALYFCASSITGQGATDTQYFGPGTRLTVL.

In its sample, this clone was seen once. V is TRBV5-4 and J is TRBJ2-3, with TRBD1 matching over 9 bases. In germline, CDR1 is SGHNT, CDR2 YYREEE (reference sequence). V shed 4 bases and J 8 bases; nucleotides not matched to a gene: 14. CDR3 length equals 16 residues. The CDR3 spells CASSVGTGSGTGTQYF. Here the CDR3 DNA reads TGTGCCAGCAGCGTCGGGACAGGGAGTGGGACTGGTACGCAGTATTTT. Filled out from reference TRBV5-4 and TRBJ2-3, the complete variable domain reads ETGVTQSPTHLIKTRGQQVTLRCSSQSGHNTVSWYQQALGQGPQFIFQYYREEENGRGNFPPRFSGLQFPNYSSELNVNALELDDSALYLCASSVGTGSGTGTQYFGPGTRLTVL.

This chain joins TRBV29-1 and TRBJ1-1; 7 bases are shared with TRBD1. The CDR3 contains 14 residues. Germline V gene sequence: CDR1 SQVTM, CDR2 ANQGSEA. Trimming at V came to 6 bases and at J to 1 base, leaving 8 bases not matched to a gene. CDR3: CSVTARTGNTEAFF. DNA of the CDR3: TGCAGCGTAACAGCTCGGACAGGGAACACTGAAGCTTTCTTT.

The rearrangement links TRBV21-1 to TRBJ2-3; no check of the table's D call, TRBD1, against the DNA was made. TRBV21-1 is given as a pseudogene. The CDR3 has 15 amino acids. The chain's CDR3 is CASSKGGGYTDTQYF. The CDR3 DNA is TGTGCCAGCAGCAAAGGAGGGGGATACACAGATACGCAGTATTTT.

The chain couples TRBV5-4 to TRBJ1-1; 7 nucleotides line up with TRBD1. J was trimmed by 0 bases and V by 4 bases; bases with no gene match: 12. The CDR3 covers 17 residues. The germline V gene has CDR1 SGHNT and CDR2 YYREEE (reference sequence). CDR3 DNA: TGTGCCAGCAGCCTCAGAACAGGGGCGGTAATGAACACTGAAGCTTTCTTT. As protein: CASSLRTGAVMNTEAFF.

This chain connects TRBV2 to TRBJ1-5; D perhaps matches TRBD1 (5 bases). Trimming removed 1 base from V and 6 bases from J, with 7 bases in between. This CDR3 is built from 13 residues. CDR1 is SNHLY, CDR2 FYNNEI, per germline. The CDR3 region is CASSEDGGQPQHF. CDR3 DNA sequence: TGTGCCAGCAGTGAAGACGGGGGTCAGCCCCAGCATTTT.

The gene calls are TRBV19 and TRBJ1-4; D is unresolved. V was pared by 8 bases and J by 0 bases, with 16 bases between. The germline V gene encodes CDR1 LNHDA and CDR2 SQIVND (reference sequence). This CDR3 is 16 amino acids long. The CDR3 here is CASAHTPRTTNEKLFF. The CDR3 DNA reads TGTGCCAGTGCTCACACTCCTCGGACAACTAATGAAAAACTGTTTTTT.

The V and J genes are TRBV5-4 and TRBJ2-5; maybe TRBD2 (6 bases). This CDR3 has 14 residues. CDR1 and CDR2 (germline): SGHNT, YYREEE (reference sequence). The V gene lost 4 bases and the J gene lost 0 bases, with 10 bases spanning the gap. This CDR3 is CASSIGRYQETQYF. CDR3 nucleotide sequence: TGTGCCAGCAGCATCGGGAGATACCAAGAGACCCAGTACTTC.

This clone was seen only once. The rearrangement uses TRBV7-8 and TRBJ2-3, with 8 positions matching TRBD2. The junction had 7 bases not matched to a gene; V was cut back by 5 bases and J by 3 bases. Germline CDR1 is SGHVS and CDR2 is FQNEAQ. The CDR3 consists of 15 residues. The CDR3 DNA reads TGTGCCAGCAGCCCGCTCGCGGGGGGTACAGATACGCAGTATTTT. Residues: CASSPLAGGTDTQYF. Drawing the rest from reference TRBV7-8 and TRBJ2-3, the complete variable domain is GAGVSQSPRYKVAKRGQDVALRCDPISGHVSLFWYQQALGQGPEFLTYFQNEAQLDKSGLPSDRFFAERPEGSVSTLKIQRTQQEDSAVYLCASSPLAGGTDTQYFGPGTRLTVL.

V gene TRBV4-3 combines with J gene TRBJ2-3, with TRBD1 matching 9 bases. Looked up from germline, CDR1 is LGHNA and CDR2 is YSLEER. V lost 0 bases and J lost 6; bases outside the gene matches: 7. This CDR3 contains 16 residues. The CDR3 nucleotides read TGCGCCAGCAGCCAAGAGGGGGGACAGGGTCTGGATACGCAGTATTTT. Translating gives CASSQEGGQGLDTQYF.

The V and J genes are TRBV4-2 and TRBJ1-5; D perhaps matches TRBD1 (6 bases). CDR1 and CDR2 (germline): LGHNA, YNFKEQ. Trimming pared 1 base from V and 7 bases from J, leaving 14 bases between. CDR3 length: 15 amino acids. CDR3 sequence: CASSQARGGGQPQHF. Written as DNA, the CDR3 is TGTGCCAGCAGCCAAGCCAGGGGCGGTGGACAGCCCCAGCATTTT.

The rearrangement uses TRBV11-2 and TRBJ2-4, with TRBD2 matching over 8 bases. The CDR3 contains 16 residues. Germline V gene sequence: CDR1 SGHAT, CDR2 FQNNGV. The ends lost 5 bases at V and 9 bases at J; junction bases unmatched: 15. In DNA, the CDR3 is TGTGCCAGCAGCCAAGCCGGGGGGGCCCACAGGAGCATTCAGTACTTC. Its protein is CASSQAGGAHRSIQYF.

This rearrangement joins TRBV5-8 to TRBJ1-5, with unresolved D. Trimming pared 7 bases from V and 3 bases from J, leaving 8 bases between. Germline loops: CDR1 SGHTS, CDR2 YDEGEE. CDR3 length equals 12 residues. The CDR3 loop is CASGGNNQPQHF. The CDR3 region has the DNA TGTGCCAGCGGCGGAAACAATCAGCCCCAGCATTTT.

This rearrangement joins TRBV18 to TRBJ1-4, with D maybe TRBD1 (5 bases). The CDR3 has 15 amino acids. Between the trimmed V and J ends, which lost 0 bases and 5 bases, there was a span of 10 bases. Germline assignment: CDR1 KGHSH and CDR2 LQKENI. The CDR3 DNA sequence: TGTGCCAGCTCACCACCGGTGAACAGGAATGAAAAACTGTTTTTT. The encoded protein is CASSPPVNRNEKLFF. Based on the CDR3 plus reference TRBV18 and TRBJ1-4, the full variable domain is NAGVMQNPRHLVRRRGQEARLRCSPMKGHSHVYWYRQLPEEGLKFMVYLQKENIIDESGMPKERFSAEFPKEGPSILRIQQVVRGDSAAYFCASSPPVNRNEKLFFGSGTQLSVL.

This clone was seen just once. For the CDR3, the DNA is TGTGCCAGCAGTTCCGGGGTCGAGCAGTACTTC. Protein: CASSSGVEQYF. V and J are TRBV6-5 and TRBJ2-7; the D gene is possibly TRBD2 (5 bases). Trimming pared 4 bases from V and 6 bases from J, leaving 7 bases between. Germline CDR1 and CDR2: MNHEY and SVGAGI. The CDR3 sequence is 11 residues long.